This record concerns one T cell receptor beta chain sequence. Patients from Seattle were sampled longitudinally, starting during active infection. Trimming took 4 bases from V and 5 from J; bases not matched to a gene: 11. CDR3 length: 15 amino acids. The germline V gene encodes CDR1 SGDLS and CDR2 YYNGEE. Original data processing: Amplification of reference gene primers was used by the study to estimate nucleated cell counts. Data came from immunoSEQ multiplex PCR; TCRdb stores just in-frame clones and leaves some out. V and J calls and clone size follow that table, whereas D and trimming were derived from the DNA. The sample gives about 55,000 clones, about nine tenths of which show up once; about 3.6% is in the top ten. The sample comes from a study of blood T cell repertoires in COVID-19. Overall study context: From the United States, Italy and Spain came samples of acute and convalescent COVID-19. From T cells, B-cell-depleted T cells, or PBMCs came the material, which was cDNA or gDNA.

This rearrangement joins TRBV9 to TRBJ2-5; 7 bases are a match to TRBD2. The specimen sequenced was peripheral blood. The sequence came from a man in his forties with COVID-19, enrolled during active disease. The CDR3 is CASSTQRGGGETQYF. The CDR3 DNA is TGTGCCAGCAGCACCCAGCGGGGAGGAGGGGAGACCCAGTACTTC.